The T cell receptor beta chain under discussion was sequenced for a study of blood T cell repertoires in COVID-19. Sequencing used immunoSEQ multiplex PCR; TCRdb keeps in-frame clones, though not all of them. The sample records roughly 350,000 clones, 92% being singletons. The V and J ends lost 4 bases and 7 bases respectively, with 16 bases between them. CDR1 is KGHSH, CDR2 LQKENI, per germline. This CDR3 has 15 amino acids. The sequence derives from a woman in her thirties who had recovered from COVID-19. This rearrangement joins TRBV18 to TRBJ1-4; weak D call: TRBD1 (6 bases). The sequenced sample was PBMCs or T cells enriched from blood (not recorded which). This CDR3 reads CASSLTTGGREKLFF. The CDR3 DNA sequence: TGTGCCAGCTCACTAACGACAGGCGGACGTGAAAAACTGTTTTTT.